The 30 T cell receptor beta chains listed next were all sequenced from one sample in a study of blood T cell repertoires in COVID-19. The repertoire was sequenced with immunoSEQ multiplex PCR; TCRdb's copy has only in-frame clones and lacks some. This sample has about 160,000 clones, with 70% to 90% found just once. Sequencing was carried out using peripheral blood. Receptors originate from a man aged 60 to 75 with acute or convalescent COVID-19.

The CDR3 DNA follows: TGTGCCAGCAGCCCGACAGGGATGTACACTGAAGCTTTCTTT. It encodes CASSPTGMYTEAFF. This rearrangement joins TRBV9 to TRBJ1-1, with 7 positions matching TRBD1. There are 14 residues in the CDR3. Germline V gene sequence: CDR1 SGDLS, CDR2 YYNGEE. Trimming at V came to 4 bases and at J to 3 bases, leaving 6 bases not matched to a gene.

The rearrangement links TRBV19 to TRBJ1-4; no clear D gene. Per the germline V gene, CDR1 is LNHDA and CDR2 is SQIVND (reference sequence). The CDR3 covers 15 residues. V was cut by 5 bases and J by 7 bases, with 17 bases left in between. The CDR3 DNA follows: TGTGCCAGTAGTCTCCCCCCCGCGTTCCGTGAAAAACTGTTTTTT. Encoded protein: CASSLPPAFREKLFF.

This clone was picked up a small number of times. This chain joins TRBV6-1 and TRBJ1-4; D ambiguous. This CDR3 region has 15 residues. V lost 0 bases and J 4 bases, leaving 9 bases between the germline ends. Germline CDR1 MNHNS, CDR2 SASEGT. CDR3 sequence reads: CASSEAAGGNEKLFF. CDR3 DNA: TGTGCCAGCAGTGAAGCAGCAGGTGGTAATGAAAAACTGTTTTTT.

The rearrangement links TRBV11-1 to TRBJ2-7, with TRBD1 as a possible D gene (6 bases). In germline, CDR1 is SGHAT, CDR2 FQDESV (reference sequence). V gave up 0 bases and J gave up 0 bases, with 15 bases separating them. The CDR3 spans 17 residues. The DNA for the CDR3 is TGTGCCAGCAGCTTAGCAGGACAGCGACTTACCTCCTACGAGCAGTACTTC. Its protein is CASSLAGQRLTSYEQYF. Full variable domain (rest looked up from reference TRBV11-1 and TRBJ2-7): EAEVAQSPRYKITEKSQAVAFWCDPISGHATLYWYRQILGQGPELLVQFQDESVVDDSQLPKDRFSAERLKGVDSTLKIQPAELGDSAMYLCASSLAGQRLTSYEQYFGPGTRLTVT.

In this sample, this clone turned up a few times. The V gene is TRBV6-5, the J gene TRBJ1-5; 9 bases fit TRBD1. CDR3 size: 14 residues. Germline V gives CDR1 MNHEY, CDR2 SVGAGI. With 10 bases clipped from V and 3 bases from J, the junction kept 7 bases outside the gene matches. The CDR3 sequence is CATSGTGSNQPQHF. The CDR3 DNA is TGTGCCACCTCCGGGACAGGGTCCAATCAGCCCCAGCATTTT.

This chain links TRBV19 with TRBJ1-3, with D unclear. This CDR3 has 15 amino acids. Trimming removed 5 bases from V and 1 base from J, with 12 bases in between. The germline V gene has CDR1 LNHDA and CDR2 SQIVND (reference sequence). CDR3 sequence (DNA): TGTGCCAGTAGTCCGTCCTCGGGATCTGGAAACACCATATATTTT. Its protein product is CASSPSSGSGNTIYF. Using reference TRBV19 and TRBJ1-3 for the parts outside the CDR3, the full variable domain is DGGITQSPKYLFRKEGQNVTLSCEQNLNHDAMYWYRQDPGQGLRLIYYSQIVNDFQKGDIAEGYSVSREKKESFPLTVTSAQKNPTAFYLCASSPSSGSGNTIYFGEGSWLTVV.

The V and J genes are TRBV6-5 and TRBJ1-5, with TRBD1 as a possible D gene (5 bases). V lost 4 bases and J 0 bases, leaving 13 bases between the germline ends. Per the germline V gene, CDR1 is MNHEY and CDR2 is SVGAGI. This CDR3 is 16 amino acids long. The CDR3 reads CASSSQGVNSNQPQHF. Here the CDR3 DNA reads TGTGCCAGCAGTTCCCAGGGTGTTAATAGCAATCAGCCCCAGCATTTT.

The CDR3 reads CASAPDRGLSQPQHF. The CDR3, as DNA: TGTGCTAGTGCTCCGGACAGGGGGTTAAGTCAGCCCCAGCATTTT. The genes are TRBV12-5 and TRBJ1-5; 10 nucleotides agree with TRBD1. Per the germline V gene, CDR1 is LGHNT and CDR2 is FRNRAP. Trimming removed 7 bases from V and 6 bases from J; junction bases left unmatched: 9. This CDR3 comprises 15 residues.

V is TRBV2 and J is TRBJ1-5, with TRBD1 matching over 9 bases. V lost 11 bases, J lost 4 bases, and 9 bases stayed unmatched. There are 14 residues in the CDR3. CDR1 SNHLY and CDR2 FYNNEI come from the germline V gene. Written as DNA, the CDR3 is TGTGCCGGTGGAAAGACAGGGGGAAATCAGCCCCAGCATTTT. As protein: CAGGKTGGNQPQHF. The full variable domain, with the rest looked up from reference TRBV2 and TRBJ1-5, is EPEVTQTPSHQVTQMGQEVILRCVPISNHLYFYWYRQILGQKVEFLVSFYNNEISEKSEIFDDQFSVERPDGSNFTLKIRSTKLEDSAMYFCAGGKTGGNQPQHFGDGTRLSIL.

This clone is a singleton in its sample. The CDR3 is CASSQGALQGATDTQYF. Written as DNA, the CDR3 is TGCGCCAGCAGCCAAGGAGCACTACAGGGAGCCACAGATACGCAGTATTTT. This chain uses TRBV4-1 with TRBJ2-3; TRBD1 is a possible D gene (6 bases). V dropped 1 base and J dropped 2 bases, with 16 bases sitting between them. The CDR3 covers 17 residues. CDR1 and CDR2 (germline): MGHRA, YSYEKL.

A note on this clone: Additional DNA sequences in this sample encode the identical CDR3. The CDR3 DNA reads TGTGCCAGCAGCCAAGGCAGGGGGAACTATGGCTACACCTTC. Translation: CASSQGRGNYGYTF. This chain uses TRBV3-1 (or the pseudogene TRBV3-2) with TRBJ1-2; 7 bases agree with TRBD1. The CDR3 has 14 amino acids. Germline CDR1 reads LGHDT; CDR2 reads YNNKEL (reference sequence). Unmatched junction bases numbered 1, after V lost 1 base and J lost 2 bases.

The CDR3: CATRPQGGTGELFF. The CDR3 nucleotides read TGTGCCACCCGCCCCCAGGGAGGCACCGGGGAGCTGTTTTTT. This chain links TRBV6-5 with TRBJ2-2, with a tentative D call TRBD2 (6 bases). V was cut by 10 bases and J by 4 bases, with 16 bases left in between. CDR1 MNHEY and CDR2 SVGAGI come from the germline V gene. The CDR3 contains 14 residues.

This clone was seen only once. V is TRBV5-1 and J is TRBJ2-3; tentative D call: TRBD1 (6 bases). The CDR3 loop spans 13 amino acids. CDR1 and CDR2 from the germline V gene are SGHRS and YFSETQ. V gave up 4 bases and J gave up 5 bases, with 11 bases separating them. In DNA, the CDR3 is TGCGCCAGCAGCAGGGACACCAGAGATACGCAGTATTTT. Protein sequence: CASSRDTRDTQYF.

The rearrangement joins TRBV9 to TRBJ1-2; D might be TRBD1 (5 bases). Trimming stripped 4 bases from V and 2 bases from J, with 9 bases between. This CDR3 region has 13 residues. CDR1 is SGDLS and CDR2 is YYNGEE in the germline V gene. The CDR3 DNA reads as TGTGCCAGCAGCCAACAGGAAAACTATGGCTACACCTTC. It yields the protein CASSQQENYGYTF. Variable domain in full (rest from reference TRBV9 and TRBJ1-2): DSGVTQTPKHLITATGQRVTLRCSPRSGDLSVYWYQQSLDQGLQFLIQYYNGEERAKGNILERFSAQQFPDLHSELNLSSLELGDSALYFCASSQQENYGYTFGSGTRLTVV.

This clone was seen just once. The chain has TRBV2 and TRBJ2-1; D not certain. The germline gives CDR1 SNHLY, CDR2 FYNNEI. V was shortened by 7 bases and J by 13 bases, with 14 bases between the two germline ends. This CDR3 comprises 11 residues. CDR3 DNA sequence: TGTGCCAGCAACCCTCGGTTATATCAGTTCTTC. Translated, it gives CASNPRLYQFF.

The genes are TRBV15 and TRBJ1-1, with D unresolved. The V and J ends lost 1 base and 1 base respectively, with 7 bases between them. In germline, CDR1 is LNHNV, CDR2 YYDKDF (reference sequence). The CDR3 is 14 amino acids. CDR3 region: CATSRGGGNTEAFF. Written as DNA, the CDR3 is TGTGCCACCAGCAGAGGGGGAGGGAACACTGAAGCTTTCTTT. Using reference TRBV15 and TRBJ1-1 for the parts outside the CDR3, the full variable domain is DAMVIQNPRYQVTQFGKPVTLSCSQTLNHNVMYWYQQKSSQAPKLLFHYYDKDFNNEADTPDNFQSRRPNTSFCFLDIRSPGLGDTAMYLCATSRGGGNTEAFFGQGTRLTVV.

The chain links TRBV4-1 to TRBJ1-1; D call uncertain. In germline, CDR1 is MGHRA, CDR2 YSYEKL. The CDR3 runs 14 residues. Trimming left V 4 bases short and J 1 base short, with 10 bases between. The chain's CDR3 is CASSPPPGNTEAFF. CDR3 DNA: TGCGCCAGCAGCCCCCCTCCGGGGAACACTGAAGCTTTCTTT.

This chain joins TRBV4-1 and TRBJ1-4; 9 bases match TRBD1. The CDR3 spans 15 residues. The ends lost 0 bases at V and 7 bases at J; junction bases unmatched: 3. From germline, CDR1 is MGHRA and CDR2 YSYEKL. For the CDR3, the DNA is TGCGCCAGCAGCCAAGAGGGGACAGGGTTTGAAAAACTGTTTTTT. Translated: CASSQEGTGFEKLFF.

Here the CDR3 reads CASTPGTGGNQPQHF. The CDR3 region has the DNA TGCGCCAGCACCCCCGGGACAGGAGGCAATCAGCCCCAGCATTTT. V is TRBV5-1 and J is TRBJ1-5; 8 nucleotides line up with TRBD1. Germline V gene data show CDR1 as SGHRS and CDR2 as YFSETQ. CDR3 length equals 15 residues. The V and J ends lost 6 bases and 2 bases, in that order; junction bases with no gene match: 7.

The J gene is TRBJ1-2, the V gene TRBV18; TRBD1 matches at 8 bases. Germline CDR1 reads KGHSH; CDR2 reads LQKENI. V gave up 5 bases and J gave up 7 bases; unmatched junction bases: 9. This CDR3 comprises 14 residues. This CDR3 reads CASSTKDRVIGYTF. The CDR3 DNA sequence: TGTGCCAGCTCAACAAAGGACAGGGTGATTGGCTACACCTTC.

The CDR3 sequence: CASSISGYVWDTEAFF. The CDR3 DNA reads as TGTGCCAGTAGTATTAGCGGCTATGTGTGGGACACTGAAGCTTTCTTT. The rearrangement uses TRBV19 and TRBJ1-1; D unclear. Trimming removed 3 bases from V and 3 bases from J, with 17 bases in between. CDR1 is LNHDA and CDR2 is SQIVND in the germline V gene (reference sequence). The CDR3 extends over 16 amino acids. Based on the CDR3 plus reference TRBV19 and TRBJ1-1, the full variable domain is DGGITQSPKYLFRKEGQNVTLSCEQNLNHDAMYWYRQDPGQGLRLIYYSQIVNDFQKGDIAEGYSVSREKKESFPLTVTSAQKNPTAFYLCASSISGYVWDTEAFFGQGTRLTVV.

The chain is built from TRBV3-1 (or the pseudogene TRBV3-2) and TRBJ2-3, with 10 bases identical to TRBD2. Looked up from germline, CDR1 is LGHDT and CDR2 is YNNKEL (reference sequence). After removal of 4 bases from V and 2 bases from J, the junction contained 3 bases not matched to a gene. This CDR3 comprises 15 residues. CDR3 DNA sequence: TGTGCCAGCAGCCCAGCGGGGGGGCCCACAGATACGCAGTATTTT. It codes for CASSPAGGPTDTQYF.

The CDR3 nucleotides read TGTGCCAGCAGTGAAGATCGTCTCCGAAACACCATATATTTT. Residues: CASSEDRLRNTIYF. This chain links TRBV6-1 with TRBJ1-3; D unclear. V was cut by 1 base and J by 5 bases, with 9 bases left in between. CDR1 is MNHNS, CDR2 SASEGT, per germline. The CDR3 spans 14 residues.

This clone was recorded only once. The chain employs TRBV4-2 and TRBJ2-1; 9 bases align to TRBD1. CDR1 and CDR2 (germline): LGHNA, YNFKEQ. J gave up 6 bases and V 1 base, and 4 bases lay outside the gene matches. This CDR3 is 15 amino acids long. The CDR3 sequence is CASSQGTGDVNEQFF. The CDR3 nucleotides are TGTGCCAGCAGCCAAGGGACAGGGGATGTCAATGAGCAGTTCTTC.

This rearrangement joins TRBV6-5 to TRBJ2-7; 9 bases map to TRBD1. The CDR3 is 14 residues long. The ends lost 8 bases at V and 7 bases at J; junction bases unmatched: 12. Germline lookup yields CDR1 MNHEY and CDR2 SVGAGI. CDR3 sequence reads: CASSPDRGLGEQYF. DNA of the CDR3: TGTGCCAGCTCCCCGGACAGGGGATTAGGGGAGCAGTACTTC.

The V call is TRBV9, the J call TRBJ2-7; possibly TRBD1 for D (5 bases). This CDR3 is built from 14 residues. The V end lost 1 base, the J end lost 0 bases, and 8 bases lay between the germline ends. Germline V gene data show CDR1 as SGDLS and CDR2 as YYNGEE. CDR3: CASSVQGSSYEQYF. CDR3 nucleotide sequence: TGTGCCAGCAGCGTACAGGGTAGCTCCTACGAGCAGTACTTC.

The rearrangement links TRBV18 to TRBJ2-7, with a weak D call TRBD1 (6 bases). Germline-derived CDR1 and CDR2 are KGHSH and LQKENI. The CDR3 covers 15 residues. V lost 3 bases, J lost 3 bases, and 15 bases lay in between. Written as DNA, the CDR3 is TGTGCCAGCTCACCGACACTGACAGGTCGCTACGAGCAGTACTTC. Translating it yields CASSPTLTGRYEQYF.

The CDR3 is CASSLALGYEQYF. The CDR3 DNA follows: TGCGCCAGCAGCTTGGCCCTCGGCTACGAGCAGTACTTC. The chain has TRBV5-1 and TRBJ2-7; D ambiguous. The V end was cut by 0 bases, the J end by 3 bases, with 7 bases between. The germline gives CDR1 SGHRS, CDR2 YFSETQ. The CDR3 length is 13 residues.

V is TRBV2 and J is TRBJ2-1, with TRBD2 matching over 14 bases. Unmatched junction bases numbered 1, after V lost 1 base and J lost 8 bases. The CDR3 contains 15 residues. Germline loops: CDR1 SNHLY, CDR2 FYNNEI. The DNA for the CDR3 is TGTGCCAGCAGTGAAGGACTAGCGGGGGGGTATGAGCAGTTCTTC. This codes for CASSEGLAGGYEQFF.

This chain joins TRBV4-2 and TRBJ1-2, with TRBD1 matching 9 bases. The length of the CDR3 is 15 residues. CDR1 is LGHNA and CDR2 is YNFKEQ in the germline V gene. J lost 7 bases, V lost 1 base, and 7 bases had no gene match. Here the CDR3 reads CASSQGSQGALGYTF. DNA of the CDR3: TGTGCCAGCAGCCAAGGTTCACAGGGGGCGCTTGGCTACACCTTC.